The 9 T cell receptor beta chains reported below all come from one sample, sequenced in a study of blood T cell repertoires in COVID-19 (dated by TCRdb to the early 2020s). Library prep was done by the immunoSEQ multiplex PCR assay. TCRdb took this table from immuneACCESS and kept in-frame rearrangements with V and J called. Such tables lack part of the clones; where checked against another copy, unresolved V genes explain under half of the gap, and the rest is unexplained. Here the sample has nearly 400,000 clones; about nine tenths occur a single time. 1.5% to 2% of the sample goes to the ten largest clones. Sequences were obtained from PBMCs or T cells enriched from blood (not recorded which). The receptors here all came from a woman in her thirties who had recovered from COVID-19.

Concerning this clone itself: The sample has other DNA sequences that encode this CDR3 too. V gene TRBV6-5 combines with J gene TRBJ1-1; perhaps TRBD1 as D (5 bases). V shed 6 bases and J shed 2 bases, with 10 bases lying between them. CDR1 is MNHEY, CDR2 SVGAGI, per germline. The CDR3 totals 13 residues. The CDR3 region has the DNA TGTGCCAGCAGGCAGGGTGGAAACACTGAAGCTTTCTTT. Amino acids: CASRQGGNTEAFF.

The V call is TRBV30, the J call TRBJ1-1; 7 positions match TRBD1. The CDR3 runs 15 residues. J was trimmed by 5 bases and V by 1 base; bases with no gene match: 10. Germline V gives CDR1 GTSNPN, CDR2 SVGIG (reference sequence). The CDR3 nucleotides read TGTGCCTGGAGTGGGGGGGCTACAGGGGATACTGAAGCTTTCTTT. Translation gives CAWSGGATGDTEAFF.

The rearrangement joins TRBV24-1 to TRBJ1-2; TRBD1 matches at 12 bases. The CDR3 runs 18 residues. The junction had 8 bases not matched to a gene; V was cut back by 4 bases and J by 0 bases. The germline gives CDR1 KGHDR, CDR2 SFDVKD. The chain's CDR3 is CATSEGGTGGQANYGYTF. CDR3 coding DNA: TGTGCCACCAGTGAAGGCGGGACAGGGGGCCAAGCTAACTATGGCTACACCTTC.

The J gene is TRBJ1-4, the V gene TRBV19; D may be TRBD1 (6 bases). The V end was cut by 9 bases, the J end by 8 bases, with 22 bases between. CDR1 and CDR2 from the germline V gene are LNHDA and SQIVND (reference sequence). The CDR3 length is 15 residues. The CDR3 loop is CASSYAGAVGEKLFF. For the CDR3, the DNA is TGTGCCAGCAGCTACGCGGGGGCTGTGGGCGAAAAACTGTTTTTT.

This clone was counted a single time. The V call is TRBV3-1 (or the pseudogene TRBV3-2), the J call TRBJ2-5; D is perhaps TRBD2 (5 bases). Germline V gene sequence: CDR1 LGHDT, CDR2 YNNKEL (reference sequence). This CDR3 has 15 residues. The V gene lost 1 base and the J gene lost 2 bases, with 11 bases spanning the gap. CDR3 sequence: CASSQVSAAQETQYF. DNA of the CDR3: TGTGCCAGCAGCCAAGTTAGCGCGGCTCAAGAGACCCAGTACTTC.

The chain joins TRBV13 to TRBJ2-7, with TRBD1 identical over 7 bases. The germline gives CDR1 PRHDT, CDR2 FYEKMQ (reference sequence). The CDR3 covers 14 residues. Losses at the gene ends were 5 bases for V and 3 bases for J; bases not matched to a gene: 7. CDR3 DNA: TGTGCCAGCAGCGCCAACAGGGGTGACTACGAGCAGTACTTC. Amino acids: CASSANRGDYEQYF.

The rearrangement links TRBV5-4 to TRBJ2-1; D might be TRBD2 (6 bases). The germline V and J ends were trimmed by 0 bases and 1 base, with 17 bases remaining between them. The CDR3 covers 18 residues. Germline loops: CDR1 SGHNT, CDR2 YYREEE (reference sequence). CDR3 sequence reads: CASSLAGGTWGSYNEQFF. The CDR3, as DNA: TGTGCCAGCAGCTTGGCTGGCGGGACCTGGGGATCCTACAATGAGCAGTTCTTC.

This rearrangement joins TRBV6-5 to TRBJ2-3; TRBD1 matches 7 bases. CDR1 is MNHEY, CDR2 SVGAGI, per germline. The CDR3 has 15 amino acids. V dropped 6 bases and J dropped 1; count of bases not matched to a gene: 7. The CDR3 DNA is TGTGCCAGCAGATGGACGGGACAGCGCACAGATACGCAGTATTTT. Translation: CASRWTGQRTDTQYF.

J is TRBJ1-5 and V is TRBV28; possibly TRBD1 for D (5 bases). Germline V gene sequence: CDR1 MDHEN, CDR2 SYDVKM. The CDR3 has 15 residues. V gave up 2 bases and J gave up 6 bases, with 14 bases separating them. The CDR3 loop is CASSLAGRRGQPQHF. In DNA, the CDR3 is TGTGCCAGCAGTTTAGCTGGCAGGAGGGGTCAGCCCCAGCATTTT.